A single sample is the source of the 16 T cell receptor beta chains below, sequenced in a study of beta chain features in type 1 diabetes. These TCRs' antigens remain unknown. Regarding the study as a whole: Type 1 diabetes patients had TCRB CDR3s that were shorter (moderately but significantly so) in all four CD4+ subsets.

TCRB transcripts that were expressed got sequenced, as all of the isolated RNA had been reverse transcribed. The method was immunoSEQ multiplex PCR; TCRdb's version includes in-frame clones alone and lacks a portion of them. The sample lists more than 100,000 clones, about 26% occurring once. The source material was central memory CD4+ T cells from blood. These receptor sequences come from a woman aged 18-29 years with type 1 diabetes.

The table lists this clone with a few counts. The V and J genes are TRBV6-6 and TRBJ1-1, with D unclear. There are 14 residues in the CDR3. Between the trimmed V and J ends, which lost 6 bases and 1 base, there was a span of 12 bases. The germline V gene has CDR1 MNHNY and CDR2 SVGAGI (reference sequence). The CDR3, as DNA: TGTGCCAGCAGAAAGCAGGTGGCGAACACTGAAGCTTTCTTT. It encodes CASRKQVANTEAFF.

The rearrangement joins TRBV18 to TRBJ1-1; TRBD1 might be the D (5 bases). Germline CDR1 reads KGHSH; CDR2 reads LQKENI. This CDR3 has 13 residues. The ends were cut back, 8 bases at V and 0 bases at J, with 10 bases in the middle. The CDR3 coding sequence is TGTGCCAGCCGTCCGACAGTGAACACTGAAGCTTTCTTT. Translated, it gives CASRPTVNTEAFF.

V usage is TRBV10-3 and J usage is TRBJ1-5; D possibly corresponds to TRBD1 (5 bases). V shed 4 bases and J shed 0 bases, with 7 bases lying between them. The germline CDR1 and CDR2 sequences are ENHRY and SYGVKD. CDR3 size: 14 residues. DNA of the CDR3: TGTGCCATCAGTGCCCAGGGTAGCAATCAGCCCCAGCATTTT. Its protein product is CAISAQGSNQPQHF.

V and J are TRBV6-1 and TRBJ2-7; possibly TRBD1 for D (6 bases). Germline CDR1 is MNHNS and CDR2 is SASEGT. V was clipped by 7 bases and J by 2 bases, with 15 bases between them. CDR3 length: 14 residues. The CDR3 reads CASKVAGAAYEQYV. Written as DNA, the CDR3 is TGTGCCAGCAAGGTGGCAGGGGCCGCCTACGAGCAGTACGTC.

The rearrangement joins TRBV27 to TRBJ1-1, with TRBD1 identical over 9 bases. The ends lost 7 bases at V and 0 bases at J; junction bases unmatched: 9. Looked up from germline, CDR1 is MNHEY and CDR2 is SMNVEV (reference sequence). The CDR3 has 16 residues. The CDR3 nucleotides are TGTGCCAGCAAAACCGGGACAGGGATCATGAACACTGAAGCTTTCTTT. It specifies CASKTGTGIMNTEAFF.

The J gene is TRBJ2-2, the V gene TRBV18; the D gene is possibly TRBD2 (6 bases). V was trimmed by 6 bases and J by 3 bases, leaving 14 bases between them. CDR3 length: 15 residues. CDR1 and CDR2 from the germline V gene are KGHSH and LQKENI. In DNA form, the CDR3 reads TGTGCCAGCTCCCCCCGAGTAGCGGACACCGGGGAGCTGTTTTTT. Translation gives CASSPRVADTGELFF.

The chain carries TRBV11-3 and TRBJ1-2; D might be TRBD1 (6 bases). V was cut by 3 bases and J by 1 base, with 9 bases left in between. Per germline, CDR1 SGHNT and CDR2 YENEEA. There are 14 residues in the CDR3. The CDR3 reads CASSFGGLNYGYTF. As DNA, the CDR3 is TGTGCCAGCAGCTTCGGGGGGCTTAACTATGGCTACACCTTC.

This clone was seen only a few times. This chain links TRBV29-1 with TRBJ2-7; 10 bases line up with TRBD1. Germline CDR1 is SQVTM and CDR2 is ANQGSEA. Trimming took 4 bases from V and 0 from J; bases not matched to a gene: 3. This CDR3 contains 14 residues. The CDR3 spells CSVAGQGSSYEQYF. CDR3 coding DNA: TGCAGCGTTGCGGGACAGGGGAGCTCCTACGAGCAGTACTTC.

The rearrangement links TRBV2 to TRBJ2-5; a possible D gene is TRBD1 (6 bases). Trimming pared 5 bases from V and 4 bases from J, leaving 14 bases between. CDR1 and CDR2 (germline): SNHLY, FYNNEI. The CDR3 is made up of 14 amino acids. CDR3 DNA: TGTGCCAGCAGTTTCAAAGGGGGTGCAGAGACCCAGTACTTC. Its protein is CASSFKGGAETQYF.

This rearrangement joins TRBV7-9 to TRBJ2-5; possibly TRBD1 for D (7 bases). Looked up from germline, CDR1 is SEHNR and CDR2 is FQNEAQ (reference sequence). The V gene lost 3 bases and the J gene lost 5 bases, with 13 bases spanning the gap. CDR3 size: 14 residues. The CDR3 is CASSLKAGGETQYF. CDR3 sequence (DNA): TGTGCCAGCAGCTTGAAAGCAGGGGGGGAGACCCAGTACTTC.

This clone came up a few times. This chain joins TRBV2 and TRBJ2-3, with D unresolved. CDR1 and CDR2 from the germline V gene are SNHLY and FYNNEI. The CDR3 has 13 residues. The V gene lost 6 bases and the J gene lost 0 bases, with 7 bases spanning the gap. DNA of the CDR3: TGTGCCAGCAGGGAGCATAGCACAGATACGCAGTATTTT. As protein: CASREHSTDTQYF.

The CDR3 sequence: CASSLSKDTQYF. The CDR3 nucleotides are TGTGCCAGCAGCCTATCCAAAGATACGCAGTATTTT. The chain has TRBV7-9 and TRBJ2-3; no definite D call. In germline, CDR1 is SEHNR, CDR2 FQNEAQ (reference sequence). The CDR3 loop spans 12 amino acids. With 5 bases removed from V and 5 bases from J, the gap between germline ends came to 8 bases.

This clone was seen a few times. The chain couples TRBV6-6 to TRBJ2-7; 11 nucleotides match TRBD2. The CDR3 runs to 15 residues. CDR1 is MNHNY, CDR2 SVGAGI, per germline (reference sequence). The ends lost 6 bases at V and 3 bases at J; junction bases unmatched: 7. This chain's CDR3 is CASSRGGLADYEQYF. In DNA, the CDR3 is TGTGCCAGCAGCCGAGGGGGACTAGCGGACTACGAGCAGTACTTC.

The chain recombines TRBV10-3 with TRBJ1-1, with unresolved D. V lost 1 base, J lost 3 bases, and 6 bases lay in between. The CDR3 totals 13 residues. Germline-derived CDR1 and CDR2 are ENHRY and SYGVKD. The CDR3, as DNA: TGTGCCATCAGTGAGTTACGGGACACTGAAGCTTTCTTT. As protein: CAISELRDTEAFF.

The gene calls are TRBV5-1 and TRBJ2-7; perhaps TRBD2 as D (6 bases). Between the trimmed V and J ends, which lost 6 bases and 7 bases, there was a span of 11 bases. The CDR3 sequence is 11 residues long. The germline V gene encodes CDR1 SGHRS and CDR2 YFSETQ. CDR3 amino acids: CASKDAGEQYF. The CDR3 region has the DNA TGCGCCAGCAAGGACGCGGGGGAGCAGTACTTC.

This clone was detected a few times. The rearrangement joins TRBV11-2 to TRBJ2-3, with D perhaps TRBD2 (6 bases). The CDR3 is made up of 15 amino acids. Germline values: CDR1 SGHAT, CDR2 FQNNGV. V lost 3 bases to trimming and J lost 4 bases, with 14 bases between them. The CDR3 sequence is CASSFGGGTADTQYF. CDR3 bases: TGTGCCAGCAGCTTCGGGGGAGGCACGGCAGATACGCAGTATTTT.